This entry features one TCR beta chain sequence. These data come from a study of cytomegalovirus exposure and HLA in healthy donors. Trimming took 1 base from V and 3 from J; bases not matched to a gene: 2. The CDR3 consists of 15 residues. Looked up from germline, CDR1 is SGHKS and CDR2 is YYEKEE (reference sequence). Primers included in the PCR were 60 Vbeta and 13 Jbeta primers. The assay was immunoSEQ multiplex PCR, and TCRdb's table has in-frame clones only and misses some. Here the sample spans 45,000 to 65,000 clones, roughly 84% being singletons. The chain joins TRBV5-5 to TRBJ1-5; 9 bases fit TRBD1. Sequenced sample: PBMCs. This clonotype originated in a young woman in good health and CMV-seronegative. The CDR3 DNA sequence: TGTGCCAGCAGCTTGTGGGACAGGGACAATCAGCCCCAGCATTTT. Translated: CASSLWDRDNQPQHF.